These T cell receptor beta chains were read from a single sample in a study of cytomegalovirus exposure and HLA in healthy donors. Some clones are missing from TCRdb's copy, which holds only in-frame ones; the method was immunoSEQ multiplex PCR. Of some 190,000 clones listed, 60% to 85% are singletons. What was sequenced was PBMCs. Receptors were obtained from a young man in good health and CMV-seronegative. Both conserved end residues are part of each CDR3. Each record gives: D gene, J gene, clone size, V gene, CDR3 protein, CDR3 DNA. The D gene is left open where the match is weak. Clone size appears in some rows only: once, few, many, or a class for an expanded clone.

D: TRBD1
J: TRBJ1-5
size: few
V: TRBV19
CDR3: CASNDRVGQPQHF
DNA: TGTGCCAGTAACGACAGGGTCGGTCAGCCCCAGCATTTT

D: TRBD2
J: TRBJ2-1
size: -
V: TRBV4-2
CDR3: CASSQESRAGGGGEQFF
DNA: TGTGCCAGCAGCCAAGAATCGCGGGCGGGAGGGGGTGGTGAGCAGTTCTTC

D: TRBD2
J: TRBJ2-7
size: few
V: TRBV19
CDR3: CASSITTSGRNEQYF
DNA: TGTGCCAGTAGTATAACTACTAGCGGGAGAAACGAGCAGTACTTC

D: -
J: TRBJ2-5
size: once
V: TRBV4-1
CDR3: CASSQDGRAQYF
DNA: TGCGCCAGCAGCCAAGACGGGCGGGCCCAGTACTTC

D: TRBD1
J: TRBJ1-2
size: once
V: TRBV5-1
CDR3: CASSSGTGWYGYTF
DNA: TGCGCCAGCAGCTCGGGGACAGGGTGGTATGGCTACACCTTC

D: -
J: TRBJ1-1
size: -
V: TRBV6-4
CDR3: CASSERLGTEAFF
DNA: TGTGCCAGCAGCGAGAGGCTCGGGACTGAAGCTTTCTTT

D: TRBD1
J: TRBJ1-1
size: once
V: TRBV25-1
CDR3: CASSELGRGHFTEAFF
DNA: TGTGCCAGCAGTGAATTGGGCAGGGGGCATTTCACTGAAGCTTTCTTT

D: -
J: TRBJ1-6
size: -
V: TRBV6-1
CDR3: CASSDALESSYNSPLHF
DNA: TGTGCCAGCAGTGACGCCCTTGAGAGCTCCTATAATTCACCCCTCCACTTT

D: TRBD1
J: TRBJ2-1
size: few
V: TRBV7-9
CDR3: CASSPGTGKIVEQFF
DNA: TGTGCCAGCAGCCCCGGGACAGGAAAAATAGTTGAGCAGTTCTTC

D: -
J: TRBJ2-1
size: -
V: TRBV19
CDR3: CASTPGRNEQFF
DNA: TGTGCCAGTACTCCGGGAAGGAATGAGCAGTTCTTC

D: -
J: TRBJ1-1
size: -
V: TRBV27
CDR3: CASSGRLGAFF
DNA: TGTGCCAGCAGTGGTCGACTTGGAGCTTTCTTT

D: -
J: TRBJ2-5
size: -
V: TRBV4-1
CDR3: CASSQGAGTETQYF
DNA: TGCGCCAGCAGCCAAGGGGCGGGGACGGAGACCCAGTACTTC

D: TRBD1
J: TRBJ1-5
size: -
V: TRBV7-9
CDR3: CASSPGQGPNQPQHF
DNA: TGTGCCAGCAGCCCCGGACAGGGCCCGAATCAGCCCCAGCATTTT

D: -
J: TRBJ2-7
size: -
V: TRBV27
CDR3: CASSLAISYEQYF
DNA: TGTGCCAGCAGTTTAGCGATCTCCTACGAGCAGTACTTC

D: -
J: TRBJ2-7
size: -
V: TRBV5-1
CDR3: CASSLGGGLYEQYF
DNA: TGCGCCAGCAGCTTAGGGGGGGGGCTCTACGAGCAGTACTTC

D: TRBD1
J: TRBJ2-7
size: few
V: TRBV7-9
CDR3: CASSPEDRDEQYF
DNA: TGTGCCAGCAGCCCCGAGGACAGGGACGAGCAGTACTTC

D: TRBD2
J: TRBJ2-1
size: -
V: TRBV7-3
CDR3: CASSLIGELAGGDEQFF
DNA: TGTGCCAGCAGCTTAATAGGGGAACTAGCGGGAGGAGATGAGCAGTTCTTC

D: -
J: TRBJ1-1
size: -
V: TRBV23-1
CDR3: CASSPWRGCENTEAFF
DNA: TGCGCCAGCAGTCCATGGAGGGGTTGTGAGAACACTGAAGCTTTCTTT

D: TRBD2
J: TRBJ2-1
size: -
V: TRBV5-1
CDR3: CASSLNGGGYNEQFF
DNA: TGCGCCAGCAGCTTGAACGGCGGGGGGTACAATGAGCAGTTCTTC

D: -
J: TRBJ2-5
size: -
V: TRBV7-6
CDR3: CASSLDPSALRMGETQYF
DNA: TGTGCCAGCAGCTTAGACCCTAGCGCCCTTCGGATGGGGGAGACCCAGTACTTC

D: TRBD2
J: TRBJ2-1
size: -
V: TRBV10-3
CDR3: CATSSRDYRKQFF
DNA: TGTGCCACGTCAAGTCGGGACTACCGAAAGCAGTTCTTC

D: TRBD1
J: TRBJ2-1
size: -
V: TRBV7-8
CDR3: CASSFRDSYNEQFF
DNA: TGTGCCAGCAGCTTCCGGGACAGCTACAATGAGCAGTTCTTC

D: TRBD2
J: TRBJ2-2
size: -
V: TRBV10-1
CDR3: CASSGPGTSGINTGELFF
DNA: TGCGCCAGCAGTGGCCCCGGGACTAGCGGGATAAACACCGGGGAGCTGTTTTTT

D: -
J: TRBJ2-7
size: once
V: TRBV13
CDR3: CASSPPGSHLLREQYF
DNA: TGTGCCAGCAGCCCGCCGGGGAGCCACCTTCTACGAGAGCAGTACTTC

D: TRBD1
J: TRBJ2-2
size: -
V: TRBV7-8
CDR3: CASSPMGQGNGELFF
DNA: TGTGCCAGCAGCCCCATGGGACAGGGGAACGGGGAGCTGTTTTTT

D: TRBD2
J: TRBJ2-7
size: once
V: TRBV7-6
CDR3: CASSPGTSGTYEQYF
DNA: TGTGCCAGCAGCCCCGGGACTAGCGGAACCTACGAGCAGTACTTC

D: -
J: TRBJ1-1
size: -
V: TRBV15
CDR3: CATSREGWERGRTEAFF
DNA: TGTGCCACCAGCAGAGAAGGTTGGGAGCGCGGAAGGACTGAAGCTTTCTTT

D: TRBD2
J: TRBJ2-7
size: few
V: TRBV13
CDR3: CASSQTSGSSYEQYF
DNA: TGTGCCAGCAGCCAAACCAGCGGGAGCTCCTACGAGCAGTACTTC

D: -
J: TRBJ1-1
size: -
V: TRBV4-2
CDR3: CASSQGTDYTEAFF
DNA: TGTGCCAGCAGCCAAGGGACAGATTACACTGAAGCTTTCTTT

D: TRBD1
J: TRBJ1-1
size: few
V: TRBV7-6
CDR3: CASSLAVGGSGLNTEAFF
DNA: TGTGCCAGCAGCTTAGCGGTAGGGGGCTCAGGGCTGAACACTGAAGCTTTCTTT

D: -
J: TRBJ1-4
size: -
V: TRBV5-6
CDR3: CASSTPSEKLFF
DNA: TGTGCCAGCAGCACCCCGAGTGAAAAACTGTTTTTT

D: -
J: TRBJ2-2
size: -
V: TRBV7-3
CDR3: CASSPSGNTGELFF
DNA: TGTGCCAGCAGTCCCTCGGGGAACACCGGGGAGCTGTTTTTT

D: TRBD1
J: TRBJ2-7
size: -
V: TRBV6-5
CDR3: CASIARGTGEYEQYF
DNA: TGTGCCAGCATCGCACGCGGGACAGGGGAGTACGAGCAGTACTTC

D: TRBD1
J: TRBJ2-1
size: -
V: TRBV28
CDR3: CASSSGQGAENEQFF
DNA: TGTGCCAGCAGTTCAGGACAGGGGGCGGAAAATGAGCAGTTCTTC

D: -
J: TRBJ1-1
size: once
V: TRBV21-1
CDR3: CASSKVGQGNYTESFF
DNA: -

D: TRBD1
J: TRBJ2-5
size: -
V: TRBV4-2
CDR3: CASSHQRDRGTQYF
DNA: TGTGCCAGCAGCCACCAAAGGGACAGAGGGACCCAGTACTTC

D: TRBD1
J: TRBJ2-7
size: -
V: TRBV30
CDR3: CAWRHPGQGGNEQYF
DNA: TGTGCCTGGAGGCATCCGGGACAGGGTGGGAACGAGCAGTACTTC

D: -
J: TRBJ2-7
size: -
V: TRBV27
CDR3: CASRRTDNYEQYF
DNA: TGTGCCAGCAGGAGGACAGACAACTACGAGCAGTACTTC

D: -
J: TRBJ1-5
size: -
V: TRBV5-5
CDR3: CASTEDSSNQPQHF
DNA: TGTGCCAGCACCGAAGACAGTAGCAATCAGCCCCAGCATTTT

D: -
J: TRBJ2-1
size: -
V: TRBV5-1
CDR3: CASSHTGAVDEQFF
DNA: TGCGCCAGCAGTCACACGGGAGCAGTTGATGAGCAGTTCTTC

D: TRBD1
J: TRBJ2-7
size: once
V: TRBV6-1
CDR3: CASSFRDRAYEQYF
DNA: TGTGCCAGCAGTTTCCGGGACAGAGCCTACGAGCAGTACTTC

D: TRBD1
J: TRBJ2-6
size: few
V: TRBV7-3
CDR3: CASSVQGGRSGANVLTF
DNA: TGTGCCAGCAGCGTACAGGGGGGCCGCTCTGGGGCCAACGTCCTGACTTTC

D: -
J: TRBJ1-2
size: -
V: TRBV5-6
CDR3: CASSNWPERGGYTF
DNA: TGTGCCAGCAGTAACTGGCCGGAAAGGGGTGGCTACACCTTC

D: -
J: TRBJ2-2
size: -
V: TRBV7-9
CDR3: CASSRPNTGELFF
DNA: TGTGCCAGCAGCCGTCCGAACACCGGGGAGCTGTTTTTT

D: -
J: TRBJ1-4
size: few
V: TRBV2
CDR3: CASQIDFEGKLFF
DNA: TGTGCCAGCCAGATCGACTTCGAGGGAAAACTGTTTTTT

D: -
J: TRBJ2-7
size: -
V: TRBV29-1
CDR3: CSVEDRTKSSYEQYF
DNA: TGCAGCGTTGAAGATAGGACAAAGAGCTCCTACGAGCAGTACTTC

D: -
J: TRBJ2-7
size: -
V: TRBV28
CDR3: CASSLRQRRTVGDIAYEQYF
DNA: TGTGCCAGCAGTTTACGCCAAAGACGGACAGTCGGGGATATAGCCTACGAGCAGTACTTC

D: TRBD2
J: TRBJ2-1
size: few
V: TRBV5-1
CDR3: CASSFLAGGLYNEQFF
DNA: TGCGCCAGCAGCTTCCTAGCGGGGGGGTTATACAATGAGCAGTTCTTC

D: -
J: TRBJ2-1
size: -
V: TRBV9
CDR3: CASSVLGRECNEQFF
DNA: TGTGCCAGCAGCGTCTTGGGCAGGGAATGCAATGAGCAGTTCTTC

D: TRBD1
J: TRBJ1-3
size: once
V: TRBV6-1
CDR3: CASSGLLFGPGQGAGNTIYF
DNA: TGTGCCAGCAGTGGTCTCCTGTTCGGGCCGGGACAGGGGGCGGGAAACACCATATATTTT

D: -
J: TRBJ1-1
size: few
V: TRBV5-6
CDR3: CASSFSTEAFF
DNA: TGTGCCAGCAGCTTCAGTACTGAAGCTTTCTTT

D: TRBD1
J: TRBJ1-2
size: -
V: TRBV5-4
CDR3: CASSLLRDRGRGYTF
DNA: TGTGCCAGCAGCTTACTCCGGGACAGGGGGCGGGGCTACACCTTC

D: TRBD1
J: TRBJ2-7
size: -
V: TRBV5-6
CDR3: CASRQGRSSYEQYF
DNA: TGTGCCAGCCGACAGGGACGAAGCTCCTACGAGCAGTACTTC